Shown below are 22 T cell receptor beta chains from a single sample sequenced in a study of response to subunit inactivated influenza vaccine. TCRdb re-derived calls from the RT-PCR reads in MiXCR, one entry per CDR3 protein. The sample comprises hundreds of thousands of distinct CDR3 sequences, about 25% of which are singletons, and 1.5% to 2% rests with the top ten. The material was CD4+ T cells sorted from PBMCs, obtained 5 to 6 days after vaccination. The receptors come from a man over 45 who received an inactivated influenza vaccine.

The V and J genes are TRBV7-2 and TRBJ2-3; 11 nucleotides align to TRBD2. V trimming: 8 bases; J trimming: 2 bases; junction bases outside the gene matches: 3. In germline, CDR1 is SGHTA, CDR2 FQGNSA. The CDR3 loop spans 14 amino acids. The CDR3 bases are TGTGCCAGCCGACTAGCGGGATTCACAGATACGCAGTATTTT. Its protein is CASRLAGFTDTQYF.

The chain combines TRBV7-2 with TRBJ2-1; 10 bases align to TRBD2. The CDR3 runs to 16 residues. Germline V lookup: CDR1 SGHTA, CDR2 FQGNSA. With 3 bases clipped from V and 8 bases from J, the junction kept 10 bases outside the gene matches. CDR3: CASSFYLAGVGYEQFF. As DNA, the CDR3 is TGTGCCAGCAGCTTTTATCTAGCGGGAGTGGGCTATGAGCAGTTCTTC. The whole variable domain, filled in from reference TRBV7-2 and TRBJ2-1, reads GAGVSQSPSNKVTEKGKDVELRCDPISGHTALYWYRQSLGQGLEFLIYFQGNSAPDKSGLPSDRFSAERTGGSVSTLTIQRTQQEDSAVYLCASSFYLAGVGYEQFFGPGTRLTVL.

A few counts support this clonotype. The V gene is TRBV20-1, the J gene TRBJ2-7, with 9 bases matching TRBD2. This CDR3 has 14 residues. Germline V lookup: CDR1 DFQATT, CDR2 SNEGSKA (reference sequence). The ends lost 4 bases at V and 5 bases at J; junction bases unmatched: 9. CDR3: CSAISGLAGDEQYF. The DNA for the CDR3 is TGCAGTGCTATTTCGGGACTAGCAGGGGACGAGCAGTACTTC.

This clonotype was seen a few times. The chain couples TRBV28 to TRBJ2-7; 10 bases are shared with TRBD1. The germline V gene has CDR1 MDHEN and CDR2 SYDVKM. V shed 5 bases and J 5 bases; nucleotides not matched to a gene: 9. CDR3 length equals 15 residues. The CDR3 loop reads CASSGDGTGENEQYF. Written as DNA, the CDR3 is TGTGCCAGCAGTGGAGACGGGACAGGGGAGAACGAGCAGTACTTC.

This clonotype was seen only a few times. For the CDR3, the DNA is TGCGCCAGCAGCTTCAGACAGACACAAGAGACCCAGTACTTC. Encoded protein: CASSFRQTQETQYF. The chain combines TRBV5-1 with TRBJ2-5, with D possibly TRBD1 on 5 matching bases. The CDR3 loop spans 14 amino acids. V was shortened by 2 bases and J by 2 bases, with 10 bases between the two germline ends. Per germline, CDR1 SGHRS and CDR2 YFSETQ.

In its sample, this clonotype was seen a few times. The gene calls are TRBV12-3 or TRBV12-4 and TRBJ1-2, with D uncertain. The length of the CDR3 is 13 residues. V was shortened by 4 bases and J by 14 bases, with 20 bases between the two germline ends. The CDR3 DNA reads as TGTGCCAGCAGTTCAAGAATCCCGACGGAACGTACCTTC. Translation: CASSSRIPTERTF.

The sample holds a few counts of this clonotype. The V and J genes are TRBV12-3 or TRBV12-4 and TRBJ1-2, with 10 bases lining up with TRBD1. V dropped 5 bases and J dropped 5; count of bases not matched to a gene: 2. There are 13 residues in the CDR3. The CDR3 DNA sequence: TGTGCCAGCAGTAGACAGGGGGCATATGGCTACACCTTC. Translation: CASSRQGAYGYTF.

The sample holds a few counts of this clonotype. This chain joins TRBV29-1 and TRBJ2-3, with 9 bases lining up with TRBD2. The length of the CDR3 is 15 residues. Trimming cost V 5 bases and J 2 bases; bases outside gene matches: 8. Germline-derived CDR1 and CDR2 are SQVTM and ANQGSEA. Here the CDR3 reads CSVSASGTLTDTQYF. The CDR3 coding sequence is TGCAGCGTTTCCGCTAGCGGGACCCTCACAGATACGCAGTATTTT.

The genes are TRBV7-6 and TRBJ2-7, with TRBD2 matching 7 bases. This CDR3 has 13 amino acids. Germline assignment: CDR1 SGHVS and CDR2 FNYEAQ. Trimming took 3 bases from V and 5 from J; bases not matched to a gene: 4. Written as DNA, the CDR3 is TGTGCCAGCAGCTTTGGGGGAGGGGACGAGCAGTACTTC. Amino acids: CASSFGGGDEQYF.

The rearrangement uses TRBV7-2 and TRBJ2-1; possibly TRBD1 or TRBD2 for D (6 bases each). In germline, CDR1 is SGHTA, CDR2 FQGNSA. V was trimmed by 1 base and J by 4 bases, leaving 14 bases between them. This CDR3 comprises 16 residues. The CDR3 loop is CASSLVSGATYNEQFF. The CDR3 coding sequence is TGTGCCAGCAGCTTAGTGTCGGGGGCGACTTACAATGAGCAGTTCTTC.

The J gene is TRBJ1-4, the V gene TRBV20-1, with D maybe TRBD1 (5 bases). The CDR3 has 16 amino acids. The V gene lost 4 bases and the J gene lost 6 bases, with 21 bases spanning the gap. Germline V gives CDR1 DFQATT, CDR2 SNEGSKA (reference sequence). CDR3 sequence reads: CSATPRTGEGYEKLFF. CDR3 nucleotide sequence: TGCAGTGCTACTCCCCGGACGGGGGAGGGATATGAAAAACTGTTTTTT.

The chain employs TRBV20-1 and TRBJ2-7; TRBD2 matches at 8 bases. This CDR3 is built from 14 residues. In germline, CDR1 is DFQATT, CDR2 SNEGSKA (reference sequence). The CDR3 protein is CRAREGTTKYEQYF. DNA of the CDR3: TGCAGAGCTCGGGAGGGGACCACGAAATACGAGCAGTACTTC.

The chain recombines TRBV11-2 with TRBJ2-5, with a possible D match to TRBD2 (5 bases). The CDR3 has 14 residues. The V end was cut by 5 bases, the J end by 4 bases, with 14 bases between. Germline CDR1 SGHAT, CDR2 FQNNGV. The CDR3 reads CASSARGGRETQYF. The CDR3 bases are TGTGCCAGCAGCGCCCGGGGTGGGAGAGAGACCCAGTACTTC.

The chain has TRBV6-1 and TRBJ1-2, with 10 nucleotides matching TRBD1. CDR3 size: 15 residues. Per germline, CDR1 MNHNS and CDR2 SASEGT. The trim removed 3 bases at V and 5 bases at J, leaving 6 bases unmatched. The CDR3 nucleotides are TGTGCCAGCAGTGACCCTGGGACAGGGGCATATGGCTACACCTTC. Amino acid sequence: CASSDPGTGAYGYTF.

This clonotype occurred a few times. The CDR3 region has the DNA TGTGCCAGCGGGGGAGGGGGAGGGCCTAGTTATGAGCAGTTCTTC. Its translation: CASGGGGGPSYEQFF. The chain carries TRBV9 and TRBJ2-1; D might be TRBD2 (7 bases). This CDR3 is 15 amino acids long. V gave up 7 bases and J gave up 8 bases, with 22 bases separating them. CDR1 is SGDLS, CDR2 YYNGEE, per germline.

This chain links TRBV10-3 with TRBJ2-1; perhaps TRBD2 as D (5 bases). From germline, CDR1 is ENHRY and CDR2 SYGVKD. The CDR3 runs to 16 residues. V was pared by 4 bases and J by 0 bases, with 13 bases between. The CDR3, as DNA: TGTGCCATCAGTGGCTCGGAGCGGAGCTCCTACAATGAGCAGTTCTTC. It codes for CAISGSERSSYNEQFF.

The sample holds a few counts of this clonotype. The J gene is TRBJ2-7, the V gene TRBV4-3, with a tentative D call TRBD2 (6 bases). Per germline, CDR1 LGHNA and CDR2 YSLEER. The length of the CDR3 is 13 residues. V was cut by 0 bases and J by 9 bases, with 12 bases left in between. The DNA for the CDR3 is TGCGCCAGCAGCCAAGAGTACGGGGGTGGGCAGTACTTC. Its translation is CASSQEYGGGQYF.

This rearrangement joins TRBV28 to TRBJ2-7; D unresolved. Germline V gene sequence: CDR1 MDHEN, CDR2 SYDVKM. The CDR3 contains 13 residues. Trimming removed 4 bases from V and 2 bases from J, with 9 bases in between. DNA for the CDR3: TGTGCCAGCAGTTCAACCGTACCCTACGAGCAGTACTTC. The encoded protein is CASSSTVPYEQYF.

The rearrangement uses TRBV29-1 and TRBJ2-1; 7 bases are a match to TRBD1. The CDR3 length is 19 residues. V shed 3 bases, J shed 1 base, and the junction held 18 bases outside the gene matches. CDR1 is SQVTM and CDR2 is ANQGSEA in the germline V gene. The DNA of the CDR3 is TGCAGCGTTGAGGGGGTTCTAGATTCCGACAGGGAATCCTACAATGAGCAGTTCTTC. Translated, it gives CSVEGVLDSDRESYNEQFF.

The rearrangement links TRBV15 to TRBJ2-5, with 8 bases aligning to TRBD2. Germline CDR1 is LNHNV and CDR2 is YYDKDF (reference sequence). V dropped 5 bases and J dropped 5; count of bases not matched to a gene: 10. This CDR3 has 15 amino acids. CDR3 protein: CATSVDRLALETQYF. The CDR3 DNA follows: TGTGCCACCAGCGTAGACCGACTAGCGCTTGAGACCCAGTACTTC.

This clonotype came up a few times. The chain couples TRBV24-1 to TRBJ1-2, with D uncertain. CDR1 KGHDR and CDR2 SFDVKD come from the germline V gene. Trimming took off 0 bases at V and 8 bases at J, with 12 bases between the two ends. The CDR3 covers 14 residues. The CDR3 loop is CATSDLQWTEGYTF. The CDR3 DNA reads as TGTGCCACCAGTGATTTGCAGTGGACCGAAGGCTACACCTTC.

This clonotype was detected only a few times. The chain uses TRBV20-1 and TRBJ2-7; no firm D call. The V gene lost 6 bases and the J gene lost 1 base, with 7 bases spanning the gap. This CDR3 contains 11 residues. Germline CDR1 is DFQATT and CDR2 is SNEGSKA (reference sequence). The CDR3 DNA follows: TGCAGTGCGCCCCGTTCCTACGAGCAGTACTTC. Its protein product is CSAPRSYEQYF.